These T cell receptor beta chains were read from a single sample in a study of regulatory T cells in long-lasting Graves disease. TCRdb re-called the multiplex PCR reads with MiXCR, one entry per CDR3 protein. The sample shows 400,000 to 450,000 distinct CDR3 sequences, 14% to 15% of them seen only once. The same data also contributed to another study, on T cells in Graves' hyperthyroidism and ophthalmopathy.

The sample was peripheral blood mononuclear cells (PBMCs), taken at new diagnosis, from a patient treated with antithyroid drugs. The receptors were gathered from a woman between 25 and 40 years old with Graves disease. Both conserved end residues are part of each CDR3. A D gene is named only where the DNA matches it firmly. Size is omitted from some rows. Given values are once, few, many or a class for expanded clones.

d_gene | abundance | j_gene | len | v_gene | CDR3aa | CDR3nt
TRBD1 | many | TRBJ2-7 | 14 | TRBV20-1 | CSAREDRGPYEQYF | TGCAGTGCTAGGGAGGACAGGGGACCCTACGAGCAGTACTTC
TRBD1 | few | TRBJ2-1 | 13 | TRBV29-1 | CSVGQGARNEQFF | TGCAGCGTTGGACAGGGGGCTAGGAATGAGCAGTTCTTC
TRBD1 | few | TRBJ1-1 | 18 | TRBV18 | CASSRKGTGGLMNTEAFF | TGTGCCAGCTCCCGAAAGGGGACAGGGGGCCTCATGAACACTGAAGCTTTCTTT
- | - | TRBJ1-1 | 18 | TRBV19 | CASSIGNWDGEMNTEAFF | TGTGCCAGTAGTATAGGGAATTGGGATGGGGAAATGAACACTGAAGCTTTCTTT
TRBD1 | few | TRBJ1-2 | 14 | TRBV19 | CASSPGQTVYGYTF | TGTGCCAGCAGTCCGGGACAGACAGTATATGGCTACACCTTC
TRBD2 | many | TRBJ2-3 | 15 | TRBV2 | CASSGTSGRTDTQYF | TGTGCCAGCAGTGGGACTAGCGGACGCACAGATACGCAGTATTTT
- | - | TRBJ2-1 | 16 | TRBV24-1 | CATSDPSKGPIDEQFF | TGTGCCACCAGTGATCCTTCTAAGGGGCCTATCGATGAGCAGTTCTTC
- | few | TRBJ1-2 | 11 | TRBV30 | CAWDRSYGYTF | TGTGCCTGGGACAGAAGCTATGGCTACACCTTC
- | many | TRBJ2-5 | 12 | TRBV29-1 | CSVPDQTETQYF | TGCAGCGTTCCGGACCAGACAGAGACCCAGTACTTC
TRBD2 | many | TRBJ2-7 | 16 | TRBV11-2 | CASSLRLASGSYEQYF | TGTGCCAGCAGCTTAAGGCTTGCTAGCGGGAGCTACGAGCAGTACTTC
- | many | TRBJ2-3 | 13 | TRBV29-1 | CSVEGRFTDTQYF | TGCAGCGTTGAGGGTCGATTCACAGATACGCAGTATTTT
- | many | TRBJ1-4 | 15 | TRBV15 | CATSSDRSPNEKLFF | TGTGCCACCAGCAGCGACAGGAGCCCTAATGAAAAACTGTTTTTT
- | many | TRBJ1-3 | 15 | TRBV6-1 | CASRADRSSGNTIYF | TGTGCCAGCAGAGCTGACAGAAGCTCTGGAAACACCATATATTTT
TRBD1 | many | TRBJ2-2 | 17 | TRBV20-1 | CSARRNGQGVVGGELFF | TGCAGTGCCCGCCGAAATGGACAGGGAGTGGTGGGCGGGGAGCTGTTTTTT
TRBD2 | many | TRBJ2-1 | 15 | TRBV5-5 | CASSSVGLAANEQFF | TGTGCCAGCAGCTCAGTGGGACTAGCCGCCAATGAGCAGTTCTTC
- | many | TRBJ1-5 | 16 | TRBV2 | CASSEVSRGRGQPQHF | TGTGCCAGCAGTGAAGTCAGCAGGGGAAGAGGTCAGCCCCAGCATTTT
- | - | TRBJ1-5 | 16 | TRBV18 | CASSRADTNSNQPQHF | TGTGCCAGCTCACGTGCGGACACCAATAGCAATCAGCCCCAGCATTTT
- | few | TRBJ1-3 | 16 | TRBV6-5 | CASSYTRQLAGNTIYF | TGTGCCAGCAGTTACACCAGACAGCTTGCTGGAAACACCATATATTTT
- | few | TRBJ2-2 | 15 | TRBV27 | CASRMESGGDGELFF | TGTGCCAGCAGGATGGAGAGCGGCGGCGACGGGGAGCTGTTTTTT
TRBD2 | - | TRBJ2-7 | 14 | TRBV27 | CASSVTSVHYEQYF | TGTGCCAGCAGTGTCACTAGCGTGCACTACGAGCAGTACTTC
- | - | TRBJ2-3 | 18 | TRBV13 | CASSLRLAGETSTDTQYF | TGTGCCAGCAGCCTGAGACTAGCAGGGGAGACTAGCACAGATACGCAGTATTTT
- | - | TRBJ2-3 | 12 | TRBV6-2/TRBV6-3 | CASRLREDTQYF | TGTGCCAGCAGACTCAGGGAAGATACGCAGTATTTT
TRBD2 | - | TRBJ2-1 | 16 | TRBV9 | CASSLRLAGGPNEQFF | TGTGCCAGCAGCCTTCGACTAGCGGGAGGGCCCAATGAGCAGTTCTTC
- | many | TRBJ1-1 | 14 | TRBV12-3/TRBV12-4 | CASIRTGPASEAFF | TGTGCCAGCATTCGAACGGGGCCAGCCTCTGAAGCTTTCTTT
TRBD1 | many | TRBJ1-5 | 13 | TRBV6-1 | CASRLQGNQPQHF | TGTGCCAGCAGGTTACAGGGGAACCAGCCCCAGCATTTT
TRBD2 | many | TRBJ2-3 | 19 | TRBV5-1 | CASSRMGLAGGSGTDTQYF | TGCGCCAGCAGCAGGATGGGACTAGCGGGAGGGTCCGGCACAGATACGCAGTATTTT
- | many | TRBJ2-3 | 16 | TRBV12-5 | CASGLPRTLGTDTQYF | TGTGCTAGTGGTTTGCCTCGGACGCTAGGCACAGATACGCAGTATTTT
TRBD2 | many | TRBJ2-1 | 20 | TRBV29-1 | CSVEGARTSGRVSSYNEQFF | TGCAGCGTTGAAGGTGCAAGGACTAGCGGGAGGGTTAGCTCCTACAATGAGCAGTTCTTC
- | few | TRBJ2-5 | 16 | TRBV20-1 | CSARDERGWGKETQYF | TGCAGTGCTAGAGATGAAAGGGGATGGGGAAAAGAGACCCAGTACTTC
TRBD2 | many | TRBJ2-5 | 14 | TRBV12-3/TRBV12-4 | CASSSGPGGETQYF | TGTGCCAGCAGTTCGGGGCCGGGGGGGGAGACCCAGTACTTC
- | - | TRBJ2-1 | 15 | TRBV10-3 | CAIIPDGVNYNEQFF | TGTGCCATCATCCCTGACGGGGTCAACTACAATGAGCAGTTCTTC
TRBD2 | - | TRBJ2-2 | 19 | TRBV4-1 | CASSQDKASGTANTGELFF | TGCGCCAGCAGCCAAGATAAGGCTAGCGGGACCGCGAACACCGGGGAGCTGTTTTTT
- | few | TRBJ1-1 | 15 | TRBV4-1 | CASSQETPGQPEAFF | TGCGCCAGCAGCCAAGAAACCCCTGGACAGCCTGAAGCTTTCTTT
- | many | TRBJ1-2 | 13 | TRBV3-1 | CASSQVPNYGYTF | TGTGCCAGCAGCCAGGTACCGAACTATGGCTACACCTTC
- | - | TRBJ1-1 | 16 | TRBV3-1 | CASSHATFSLNTEAFF | TGTGCCAGCAGCCACGCCACATTCAGTCTGAACACTGAAGCTTTCTTT
- | few | TRBJ2-5 | 15 | TRBV5-6 | CASSLAIGAQETQYF | TGTGCCAGCAGCTTGGCCATCGGGGCCCAAGAGACCCAGTACTTC
- | many | TRBJ2-1 | 14 | TRBV28 | CASSLGRRSNEQFF | TGTGCCAGCAGTTTAGGTAGGCGGTCCAATGAGCAGTTCTTC
- | - | TRBJ1-1 | 13 | TRBV24-1 | CATRGFGDTEAFF | TGTGCCACCAGGGGGTTCGGGGACACTGAAGCTTTCTTT
- | few | TRBJ2-7 | 15 | TRBV9 | CASSVATGKGYEQYF | TGTGCCAGCAGCGTAGCAACTGGCAAGGGGTACGAGCAGTACTTC
- | - | TRBJ1-1 | 13 | TRBV6-2/TRBV6-3 | CASSYPPGTEAFF | TGTGCCAGCAGTTACCCCCCGGGCACTGAAGCTTTCTTT
- | - | TRBJ2-7 | 15 | TRBV9 | CASSAQGGSSYEQYF | TGTGCCAGCAGCGCCCAGGGGGGGAGCTCCTACGAGCAGTACTTC
TRBD2 | many | TRBJ2-2 | 18 | TRBV12-3/TRBV12-4 | CASSFGTSGSPGTGELFF | TGTGCCAGCAGTTTCGGGACTAGCGGGAGCCCCGGCACCGGGGAGCTGTTTTTT
- | many | TRBJ1-1 | 14 | TRBV12-5 | CASGLTGPSDEAFF | TGTGCTAGTGGTTTGACAGGTCCGTCCGACGAAGCTTTCTTT
- | many | TRBJ1-5 | 15 | TRBV5-1 | CASSLGPGTHQPQHF | TGTGCCAGCAGCCTGGGGCCCGGAACCCATCAGCCCCAGCATTTT
- | few | TRBJ2-2 | 16 | TRBV7-3 | CASSLREPPNTGELFF | TGTGCCAGCAGCTTACGGGAGCCCCCAAACACCGGGGAGCTGTTTTTT
- | - | TRBJ2-2 | 15 | TRBV7-9 | CASTLRSDNTGELFF | TGTGCCAGCACCCTTCGGTCAGATAACACCGGGGAGCTGTTTTTT
- | few | TRBJ2-5 | 13 | TRBV11-3 | CASSLGELETQYF | TGTGCCAGCAGCCTGGGAGAGTTGGAGACCCAGTACTTC
TRBD2 | - | TRBJ2-3 | 14 | TRBV30 | CAATLAGDTDTQYF | TGTGCCGCGACACTAGCGGGAGACACAGATACGCAGTATTTT
- | - | TRBJ2-6 | 14 | TRBV12-5 | CASGNSSGANVLTF | TGTGCTAGTGGCAACAGCTCTGGGGCCAACGTCCTGACTTTC
TRBD1 | - | TRBJ2-3 | 16 | TRBV9 | CASSLRPTGSSDTQYF | TGTGCCAGCAGCCTACGCCCGACAGGGAGTTCAGATACGCAGTATTTT
- | many | TRBJ2-7 | 13 | TRBV5-1 | CASSLVQGHEQYF | TGCGCCAGCAGCTTGGTACAGGGCCACGAGCAGTACTTC
- | many | TRBJ1-4 | 14 | TRBV28 | CASSSATTNEKLFF | TGTGCCAGCAGTTCGGCAACAACTAATGAAAAACTGTTTTTT
TRBD1 | many | TRBJ2-6 | 15 | TRBV6-2/TRBV6-3 | CATYTGASGANVLTF | TGTGCCACCTACACAGGGGCCTCTGGGGCCAACGTCCTGACTTTC
- | few | TRBJ2-5 | 14 | TRBV29-1 | CSVGRQDAQETQYF | TGCAGCGTGGGGAGACAGGACGCTCAAGAGACCCAGTACTTC